This T cell receptor (beta chain) comes out of a study of blood T cell repertoires in COVID-19. This clone was recorded only once. The sample has other DNA sequences that encode this CDR3 too. Authors' methods: Estimation of nucleated cell counts relied on the amplification of reference gene primers. The table came from immunoSEQ multiplex PCR; TCRdb's copy has only in-frame clones and leaves some out. The V and J calls and clone size were taken over from that table, and D and trimming were inferred from the DNA. This table has 250,000 to 300,000 clones, approximately 85% appearing once. The CDR3 contains 14 residues. From germline, CDR1 is SNHLY and CDR2 FYNNEI. V dropped 4 bases and J dropped 2 bases, with 9 bases sitting between them.

The sample consisted of peripheral blood. The receptor was isolated from a woman in her 70s with acute or convalescent COVID-19. This sequence joins TRBV2 and TRBJ1-5; D remains unclear. CDR3 in DNA: TGTGCCAGCAGTGTACGGCAGGGCAATCAGCCCCAGCATTTT. This encodes CASSVRQGNQPQHF.